The source of this T cell receptor beta chain is a study of cytomegalovirus exposure and HLA in healthy donors. About the research overall: Among the roughly 380 donors who were genotyped, approximately 83% fell in the genetic ancestry cluster that is associated with self-reported Caucasian donors.

This CDR3 is built from 14 residues. The V and J ends lost 2 bases and 8 bases respectively, with 15 bases between them. The germline CDR1 and CDR2 sequences are MGHDK and SYGVNS. Only one count was recorded for this clone. Its matching antigen is unknown. 60 Vbeta and 13 Jbeta primers were used in PCR. Clones were sequenced by immunoSEQ multiplex PCR, and TCRdb holds only the in-frame ones, with some missing. The sample yields under 150,000 clones, roughly 80% seen once. Whole-study results and caveats: Later work found most CMV-associated TCR beta chains apparently HLA-restricted. Indistinguishable V segments, including TRBV6-2 and TRBV6-3, were excluded.

The genes are TRBV25-1 and TRBJ1-2; D unclear. The clonotype was recovered from a woman aged 25 to 45 in good health and CMV-seropositive. Specimen: PBMCs. The CDR3 protein is CASSERGAAGGYTF. CDR3 nucleotides: TGTGCCAGCAGTGAACGCGGCGCAGCCGGCGGCTACACCTTC.